Sequencing of this T cell receptor (beta chain) was carried out in a study of T cell responses to AZD1222 COVID-19 vaccine. About the research overall: Second-dose intervals near 4 or 12 weeks were combined. Overall study results and limits: The peak T cell response came first, and repertoires were sampled only after it.

CDR3 size: 17 residues. V was pared by 4 bases and J by 4 bases, with 23 bases between. Assay: immunoSEQ multiplex PCR; the TCRdb copy retains only in-frame clones and omits some. The repertoire holds around 140,000 clones, with about 92% as singletons. To note about this clone: Its antigen is not identified.

V gene TRBV23-1 combines with J gene TRBJ2-7, with D possibly matching TRBD1 (6 bases). TRBV23-1 is an ORF, and what it does is uncertain. This specimen consisted of peripheral blood, obtained on day 0 of AZD1222 vaccination. This TCR derives from an adult in good health. The CDR3 DNA follows: TGCGCCAGCAGTCGGTGCCCAGGGGACAAGGAAAGGTACGAGCAGTACTTC. It yields the protein CASSRCPGDKERYEQYF.